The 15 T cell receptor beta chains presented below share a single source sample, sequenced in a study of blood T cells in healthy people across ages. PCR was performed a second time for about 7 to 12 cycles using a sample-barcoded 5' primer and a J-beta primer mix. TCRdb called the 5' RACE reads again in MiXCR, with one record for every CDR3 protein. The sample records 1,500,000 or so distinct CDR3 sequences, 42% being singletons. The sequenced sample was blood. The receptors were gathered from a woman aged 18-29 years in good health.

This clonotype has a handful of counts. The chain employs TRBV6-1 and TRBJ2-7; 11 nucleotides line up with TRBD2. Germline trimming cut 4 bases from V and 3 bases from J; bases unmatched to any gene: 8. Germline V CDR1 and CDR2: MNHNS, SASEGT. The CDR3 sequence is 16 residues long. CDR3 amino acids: CASSGYSGTSGYEQYF. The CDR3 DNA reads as TGTGCCAGCAGTGGGTACTCCGGGACTAGCGGCTACGAGCAGTACTTC.

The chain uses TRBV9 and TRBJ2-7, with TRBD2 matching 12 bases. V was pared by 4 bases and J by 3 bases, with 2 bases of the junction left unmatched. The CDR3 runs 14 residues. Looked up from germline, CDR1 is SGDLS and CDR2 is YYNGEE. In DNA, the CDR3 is TGTGCCAGCAGCACTAGCGGGGGGATCTACGAGCAGTACTTC. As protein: CASSTSGGIYEQYF.

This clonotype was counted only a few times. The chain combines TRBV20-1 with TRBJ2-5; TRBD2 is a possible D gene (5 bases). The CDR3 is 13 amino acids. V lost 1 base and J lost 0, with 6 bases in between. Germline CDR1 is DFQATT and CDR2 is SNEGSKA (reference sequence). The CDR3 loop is CSARGGYQETQYF. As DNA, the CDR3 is TGCAGTGCTAGAGGAGGGTACCAAGAGACCCAGTACTTC.

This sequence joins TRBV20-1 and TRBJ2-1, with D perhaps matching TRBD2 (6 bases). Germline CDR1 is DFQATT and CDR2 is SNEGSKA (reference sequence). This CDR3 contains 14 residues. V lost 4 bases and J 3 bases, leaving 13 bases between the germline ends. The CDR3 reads CSAIRLAIYNEQFF. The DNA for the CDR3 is TGCAGTGCTATTCGGCTAGCGATCTACAATGAGCAGTTCTTC.

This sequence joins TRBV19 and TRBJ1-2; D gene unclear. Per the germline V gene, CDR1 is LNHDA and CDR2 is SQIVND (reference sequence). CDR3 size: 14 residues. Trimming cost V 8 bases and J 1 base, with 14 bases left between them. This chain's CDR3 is CASGAARFNYGYTF. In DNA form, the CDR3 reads TGTGCCAGTGGAGCAGCAAGATTTAACTATGGCTACACCTTC.

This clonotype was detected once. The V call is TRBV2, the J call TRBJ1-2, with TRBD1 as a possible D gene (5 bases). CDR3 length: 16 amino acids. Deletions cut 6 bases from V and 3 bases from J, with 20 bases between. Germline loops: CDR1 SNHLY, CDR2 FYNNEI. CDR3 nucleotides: TGTGCCAGCAGAGGCCAGGGTCGGGTTGATCACTATGGCTACACCTTC. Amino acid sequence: CASRGQGRVDHYGYTF.

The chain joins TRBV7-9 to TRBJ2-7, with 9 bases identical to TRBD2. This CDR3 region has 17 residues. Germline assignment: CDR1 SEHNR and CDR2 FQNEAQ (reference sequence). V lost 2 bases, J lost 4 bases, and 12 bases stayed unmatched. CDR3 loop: CASSLPTDLAGRYEQYF. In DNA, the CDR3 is TGTGCCAGCAGCTTACCCACCGATCTAGCGGGGCGTTACGAGCAGTACTTC.

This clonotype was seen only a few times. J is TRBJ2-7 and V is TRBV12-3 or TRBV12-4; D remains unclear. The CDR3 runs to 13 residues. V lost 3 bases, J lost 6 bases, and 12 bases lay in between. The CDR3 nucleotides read TGTGCCAGCAGTTTCACAGACCTCTCCGAGCAGTACTTC. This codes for CASSFTDLSEQYF.

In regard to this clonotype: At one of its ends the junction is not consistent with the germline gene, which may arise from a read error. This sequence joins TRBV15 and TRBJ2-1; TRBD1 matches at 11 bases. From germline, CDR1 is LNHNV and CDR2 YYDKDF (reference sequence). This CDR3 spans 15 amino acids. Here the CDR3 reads CATSRTGGSHNEQFF. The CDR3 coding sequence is TGCGCCACCAGCAGGACAGGGGGCTCCCACAATGAGCAGTTCTTC.

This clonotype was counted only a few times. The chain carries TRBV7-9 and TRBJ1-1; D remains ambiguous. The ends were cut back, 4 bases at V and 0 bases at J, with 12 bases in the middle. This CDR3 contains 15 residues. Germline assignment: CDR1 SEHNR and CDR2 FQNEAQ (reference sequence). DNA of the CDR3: TGTGCCAGCAGCTCCACCCTTCTCATGAACACTGAAGCTTTCTTT. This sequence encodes CASSSTLLMNTEAFF. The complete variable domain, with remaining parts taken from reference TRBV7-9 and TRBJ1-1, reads DTGVSQNPRHKITKRGQNVTFRCDPISEHNRLYWYRQTLGQGPEFLTYFQNEAQLEKSRLLSDRFSAERPKGSFSTLEIQRTEQGDSAMYLCASSSTLLMNTEAFFGQGTRLTVV.

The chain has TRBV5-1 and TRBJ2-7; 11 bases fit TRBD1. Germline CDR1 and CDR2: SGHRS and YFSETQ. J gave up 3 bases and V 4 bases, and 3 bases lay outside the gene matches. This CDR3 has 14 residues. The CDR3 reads CASSGGQGDYEQYF. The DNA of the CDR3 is TGCGCCAGCAGCGGGGGACAGGGGGACTACGAGCAGTACTTC.

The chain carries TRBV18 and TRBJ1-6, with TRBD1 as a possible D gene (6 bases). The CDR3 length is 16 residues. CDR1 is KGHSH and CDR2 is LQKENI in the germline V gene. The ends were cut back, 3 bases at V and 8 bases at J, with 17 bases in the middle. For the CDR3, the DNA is TGTGCCAGCTCACCCACCGAACAGGGATTGGATTCACCCCTCCACTTT. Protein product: CASSPTEQGLDSPLHF.

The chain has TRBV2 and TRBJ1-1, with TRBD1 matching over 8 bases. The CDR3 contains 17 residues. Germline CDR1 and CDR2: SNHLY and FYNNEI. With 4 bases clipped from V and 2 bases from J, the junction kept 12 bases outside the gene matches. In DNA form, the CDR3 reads TGTGCCAGCAGTGTTCGATCGGACAGGGTAGATAACACTGAAGCTTTCTTT. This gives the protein CASSVRSDRVDNTEAFF.

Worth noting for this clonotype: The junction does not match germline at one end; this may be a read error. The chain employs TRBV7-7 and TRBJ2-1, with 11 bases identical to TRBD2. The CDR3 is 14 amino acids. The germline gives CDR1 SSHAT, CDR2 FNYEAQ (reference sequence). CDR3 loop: CASSSGLAADEQFF. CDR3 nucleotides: TGTGCTAGCAGCTCGGGACTAGCGGCGGATGAGCAGTTCTTC. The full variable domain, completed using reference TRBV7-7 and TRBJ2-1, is GAGVSQSPRYKVTKRGQDVTLRCDPISSHATLYWYQQALGQGPEFLTYFNYEAQPDKSGLPSDRFSAERPEGSISTLTIQRTEQRDSAMYRCASSSGLAADEQFFGPGTRLTVL.

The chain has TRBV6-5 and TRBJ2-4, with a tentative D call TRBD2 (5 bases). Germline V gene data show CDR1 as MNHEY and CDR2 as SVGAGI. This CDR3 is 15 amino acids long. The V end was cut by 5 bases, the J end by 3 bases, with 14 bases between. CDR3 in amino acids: CASSQDFWGKNIQYF. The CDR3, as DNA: TGTGCCAGCAGTCAGGACTTTTGGGGCAAAAACATTCAGTACTTC.